The 23 T cell receptor beta chains below were found in one sample sequenced in a study of cytomegalovirus exposure and HLA in healthy donors. It was with 60 Vbeta and 13 Jbeta primers that the PCR ran. This table comes from immunoSEQ multiplex PCR, and its TCRdb copy is limited to in-frame clones, with some not included. The data show 120,000 or so clones, roughly 80% seen once. Sequenced material: PBMCs. The receptors were gathered from a young man in good health and CMV-seronegative.

V gene TRBV28 combines with J gene TRBJ2-3; 12 nucleotides match TRBD2. The CDR3 runs to 17 residues. Germline V gene sequence: CDR1 MDHEN, CDR2 SYDVKM. V lost 3 bases to trimming and J lost 4 bases; unmatched junction nucleotides: 8. In DNA form, the CDR3 reads TGTGCCAGCAGTTTGGGTACCGGACTAGCGGGATCAGATACGCAGTATTTT. Its translation: CASSLGTGLAGSDTQYF.

J is TRBJ2-1 and V is TRBV2, with TRBD1 as a possible D gene (5 bases). CDR3 length equals 12 residues. Trimming shortened V by 7 bases and J by 6 bases, and 10 bases separated the two germline ends. Per the germline V gene, CDR1 is SNHLY and CDR2 is FYNNEI. DNA of the CDR3: TGTGCCAGCACTACGGACACCAATGAGCAGTTCTTC. The encoded protein is CASTTDTNEQFF.

V usage is TRBV7-9 and J usage is TRBJ1-4, with TRBD1 matching 7 bases. This CDR3 region has 16 residues. Trimming cost V 6 bases and J 8 bases; bases outside gene matches: 15. Germline lookup yields CDR1 SEHNR and CDR2 FQNEAQ (reference sequence). Here the CDR3 DNA reads TGTGCCAGCAGTAACCCACCAGGGACAGTAGAGGAAAAACTGTTTTTT. Protein sequence: CASSNPPGTVEEKLFF.

The CDR3 coding sequence is TGTGCCAGCAGTACAGGGGACCACGAGCAGTACTTC. This sequence encodes CASSTGDHEQYF. The chain is built from TRBV6-1 and TRBJ2-7; 7 bases align to TRBD1. Germline V gives CDR1 MNHNS, CDR2 SASEGT. V shed 5 bases, J shed 5 bases, and the junction held 3 bases outside the gene matches. The CDR3 contains 12 residues.

This rearrangement joins TRBV18 to TRBJ1-1; no reliable D call. V lost 5 bases, J lost 0 bases, and 13 bases lay in between. The V gene's germline CDR1 is KGHSH and CDR2 LQKENI. The CDR3 consists of 15 residues. The CDR3 DNA is TGTGCCAGCTCATCGGGGATACTCATGAACACTGAAGCTTTCTTT. Protein product: CASSSGILMNTEAFF.

This rearrangement joins TRBV5-8 to TRBJ1-5, with 7 bases lining up with TRBD1. Germline lookup yields CDR1 SGHTS and CDR2 YDEGEE. This CDR3 has 17 amino acids. V gave up 2 bases and J gave up 4 bases; unmatched junction bases: 12. CDR3 sequence reads: CASSFYGQAWSNQPQHF. The CDR3 DNA is TGTGCCAGCAGCTTTTATGGACAGGCCTGGAGTAATCAGCCCCAGCATTTT.

The rearrangement joins TRBV5-1 to TRBJ1-1; D is uncertain. V was cut by 4 bases and J by 2 bases, with 6 bases left in between. This CDR3 has 12 residues. Germline V CDR1 and CDR2: SGHRS, YFSETQ. CDR3 DNA sequence: TGCGCCAGCAGCGTTACAAACACTGAAGCTTTCTTT. Residues: CASSVTNTEAFF.

The chain employs TRBV5-8 and TRBJ2-5, with 11 positions matching TRBD1. Trimming cost V 3 bases and J 2 bases; bases outside gene matches: 6. Germline-derived CDR1 and CDR2 are SGHTS and YDEGEE. This CDR3 contains 16 residues. Written as DNA, the CDR3 is TGTGCCAGCAGCTCGTCCGGGACAGGGGGACAAGAGACCCAGTACTTC. This translates into CASSSSGTGGQETQYF.

The V call is TRBV11-2, the J call TRBJ2-5; D is perhaps TRBD1 (5 bases). Germline V gives CDR1 SGHAT, CDR2 FQNNGV. V lost 5 bases to trimming and J lost 0 bases, with 13 bases between them. The CDR3 loop spans 15 amino acids. The DNA of the CDR3 is TGTGCCAGCAGCCTAGGACAACTGTACCAAGAGACCCAGTACTTC. Residues: CASSLGQLYQETQYF.

The genes are TRBV19 and TRBJ2-1; 7 nucleotides line up with TRBD2. V lost 6 bases to trimming and J lost 10 bases; unmatched junction nucleotides: 12. The CDR3 runs to 14 residues. Germline V gives CDR1 LNHDA, CDR2 SQIVND (reference sequence). As DNA, the CDR3 is TGTGCCAGTAGAAGGGAGGGCCGGTGGGGCGAGCAGTTCTTC. Protein sequence: CASRREGRWGEQFF.

This chain connects TRBV19 to TRBJ1-1; weak D call: TRBD1 (5 bases). The CDR3 consists of 13 residues. Germline values: CDR1 LNHDA, CDR2 SQIVND (reference sequence). V dropped 3 bases and J dropped 1 base, with 6 bases sitting between them. The CDR3 DNA reads TGTGCCAGTAGTATTACAGGGAACACTGAAGCTTTCTTT. This sequence encodes CASSITGNTEAFF.

The chain is built from TRBV30 and TRBJ1-5; perhaps TRBD1 as D (6 bases). Germline CDR1 and CDR2: GTSNPN and SVGIG (reference sequence). This CDR3 spans 16 amino acids. With 4 bases removed from V and 2 bases from J, the gap between germline ends came to 18 bases. The CDR3 reads CAWTNRDTRGNQPQHF. The CDR3 DNA is TGTGCCTGGACCAACAGGGACACGAGAGGCAATCAGCCCCAGCATTTT. The full variable domain, its missing parts supplied by reference TRBV30 and TRBJ1-5, is SQTIHQWPATLVQPVGSPLSLECTVEGTSNPNLYWYRQAAGRGLQLLFYSVGIGQISSEVPQNLSASRPQDRQFILSSKKLLLSDSGFYLCAWTNRDTRGNQPQHFGDGTRLSIL.

V gene TRBV4-1 combines with J gene TRBJ2-1; 13 bases align to TRBD2. The CDR3 contains 17 residues. Germline V gene data show CDR1 as MGHRA and CDR2 as YSYEKL. Trimming cost V 3 bases and J 7 bases; bases outside gene matches: 9. CDR3 in DNA: TGCGCCAGCAGCCATTCACTAGCGGGGGGGCCGAGAAATGAGCAGTTCTTC. It specifies CASSHSLAGGPRNEQFF.

The chain uses TRBV7-9 and TRBJ1-5, with TRBD1 matching 9 bases. The CDR3 has 15 amino acids. The germline V gene encodes CDR1 SEHNR and CDR2 FQNEAQ (reference sequence). The V segment lost 6 bases and the J segment 7 bases; nucleotides outside the gene matches: 10. The CDR3 DNA sequence: TGTGCCAGCAGTGATACCGGGACAGGGAACCAGCCCCAGCATTTT. It yields the protein CASSDTGTGNQPQHF.

This clone was found once. The chain joins TRBV5-1 to TRBJ2-1; 7 bases map to TRBD2. The CDR3 extends over 17 amino acids. With 3 bases clipped from V and 4 bases from J, the junction kept 13 bases outside the gene matches. Germline V gene sequence: CDR1 SGHRS, CDR2 YFSETQ. The CDR3 here is CASSSGGGSGLYNEQFF. CDR3 coding DNA: TGCGCCAGCAGCTCGGGGGGTGGTAGCGGGTTATACAATGAGCAGTTCTTC.

This clone was picked up one time. The V call is TRBV10-3, the J call TRBJ2-4, with TRBD1 identical over 8 bases. The V and J ends lost 1 base and 2 bases, in that order; junction bases with no gene match: 13. The CDR3 has 19 amino acids. The V gene's germline CDR1 is ENHRY and CDR2 SYGVKD. The CDR3 spells CAISEWDRTSRGTKNIQYF. The CDR3 DNA reads as TGTGCCATCAGTGAGTGGGACAGGACATCCCGGGGGACCAAAAACATTCAGTACTTC.

The chain is built from TRBV30 and TRBJ1-1; the match to TRBD1 covers 7 bases. The germline V gene has CDR1 GTSNPN and CDR2 SVGIG (reference sequence). CDR3 length equals 13 residues. J lost 5 bases, V lost 3 bases, and 6 bases had no gene match. CDR3: CAWRTGRWTEAFF. The CDR3 nucleotides read TGTGCCTGGAGGACAGGGAGATGGACTGAAGCTTTCTTT. Complete variable domain (other parts from reference TRBV30 and TRBJ1-1): SQTIHQWPATLVQPVGSPLSLECTVEGTSNPNLYWYRQAAGRGLQLLFYSVGIGQISSEVPQNLSASRPQDRQFILSSKKLLLSDSGFYLCAWRTGRWTEAFFGQGTRLTVV.

V gene TRBV18 combines with J gene TRBJ1-2, with TRBD1 as a possible D gene (5 bases). The CDR3 runs to 14 residues. From germline, CDR1 is KGHSH and CDR2 LQKENI. Between the trimmed V and J ends, which lost 3 bases and 1 base, there was a span of 9 bases. CDR3 nucleotides: TGTGCCAGCTCACCGCAACAGGATAACTATGGCTACACCTTC. Translating it yields CASSPQQDNYGYTF.

The V gene is TRBV2, the J gene TRBJ1-1, with 8 nucleotides matching TRBD1. V lost 6 bases, J lost 4 bases, and 7 bases stayed unmatched. There are 14 residues in the CDR3. Germline V gene data show CDR1 as SNHLY and CDR2 as FYNNEI. The CDR3 loop reads CASRRTGSLTEAFF. The CDR3 DNA follows: TGTGCCAGCAGGCGGACAGGGTCCCTCACTGAAGCTTTCTTT.

The chain links TRBV6-5 to TRBJ2-5, with TRBD1 identical over 7 bases. The CDR3 is made up of 14 amino acids. The V gene's germline CDR1 is MNHEY and CDR2 SVGAGI. Unmatched junction bases numbered 7, after V lost 7 bases and J lost 2 bases. As DNA, the CDR3 is TGTGCCAGCACCAGGGGGACAGTACAAGAGACCCAGTACTTC. It codes for CASTRGTVQETQYF.

The V gene is TRBV9, the J gene TRBJ2-1, with 8 positions matching TRBD2. V shed 6 bases and J 9 bases; nucleotides not matched to a gene: 8. This CDR3 is built from 13 residues. Germline V CDR1 and CDR2: SGDLS, YYNGEE. As DNA, the CDR3 is TGTGCCAGCAAGGCGGGAGGACTCGGTGAGCAGTTCTTC. This sequence encodes CASKAGGLGEQFF.

This chain links TRBV7-7 with TRBJ2-5; 10 nucleotides agree with TRBD1. The V segment lost 6 bases and the J segment 4 bases; nucleotides outside the gene matches: 8. The CDR3 runs to 15 residues. From germline, CDR1 is SSHAT and CDR2 FNYEAQ (reference sequence). CDR3 protein: CASSSSRDRGETQYF. CDR3 in DNA: TGTGCCAGCAGTTCTAGTAGGGACAGGGGAGAGACCCAGTACTTC.

This chain joins TRBV7-2 and TRBJ1-4, with D maybe TRBD1 (6 bases). CDR1 is SGHTA, CDR2 FQGNSA, per germline. V gave up 3 bases and J gave up 5 bases, with 16 bases separating them. The CDR3 spans 16 residues. The CDR3 DNA reads TGTGCCAGCAGCTTTACTGGGACACAAACGAATGAAAAACTGTTTTTT. Amino acids: CASSFTGTQTNEKLFF.